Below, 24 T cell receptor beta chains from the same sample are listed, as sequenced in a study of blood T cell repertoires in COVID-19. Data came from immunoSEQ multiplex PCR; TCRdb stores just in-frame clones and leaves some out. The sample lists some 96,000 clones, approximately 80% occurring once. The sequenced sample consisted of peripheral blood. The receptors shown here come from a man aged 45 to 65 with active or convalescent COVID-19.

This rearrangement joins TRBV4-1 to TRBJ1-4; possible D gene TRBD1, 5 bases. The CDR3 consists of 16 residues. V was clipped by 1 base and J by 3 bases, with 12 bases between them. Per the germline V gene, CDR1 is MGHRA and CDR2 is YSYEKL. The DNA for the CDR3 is TGCGCCAGCAGCCAAGGACTGGGCAGGGCTAATGAAAAACTGTTTTTT. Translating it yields CASSQGLGRANEKLFF.

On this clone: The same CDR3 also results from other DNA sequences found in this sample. The CDR3 nucleotides read TGTGCCAGCAGCTTATCTCAGGGTGGTGGGGCCAACGTCCTGACTTTC. Translated: CASSLSQGGGANVLTF. The chain employs TRBV7-6 and TRBJ2-6; a possible D gene is TRBD1 (5 bases). The CDR3 contains 16 residues. Germline CDR1 reads SGHVS; CDR2 reads FNYEAQ. The V end lost 2 bases, the J end lost 3 bases, and 11 bases lay between the germline ends.

This chain's CDR3 is CSARRIDTQYF. The CDR3 DNA reads TGCAGCGCACGGAGGATAGATACGCAGTATTTT. This chain links TRBV29-1 with TRBJ2-3; tentative D call: TRBD2 (5 bases). Trimming stripped 7 bases from V and 5 bases from J, with 10 bases between. Germline values: CDR1 SQVTM, CDR2 ANQGSEA. This CDR3 has 11 amino acids.

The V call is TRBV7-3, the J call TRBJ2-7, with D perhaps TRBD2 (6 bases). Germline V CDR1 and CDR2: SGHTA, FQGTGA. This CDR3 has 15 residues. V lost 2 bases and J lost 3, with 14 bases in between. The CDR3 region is CASSLGSSGFYEQYF. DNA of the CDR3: TGTGCCAGCAGCTTAGGGTCCAGCGGGTTCTACGAGCAGTACTTC.

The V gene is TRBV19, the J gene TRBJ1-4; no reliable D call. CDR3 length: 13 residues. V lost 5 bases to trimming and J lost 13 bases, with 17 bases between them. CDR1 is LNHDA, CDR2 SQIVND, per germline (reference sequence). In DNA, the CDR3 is TGTGCCAGTAGTGTGAGCGGCGGATTGGGACTGTTTTTT. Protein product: CASSVSGGLGLFF.

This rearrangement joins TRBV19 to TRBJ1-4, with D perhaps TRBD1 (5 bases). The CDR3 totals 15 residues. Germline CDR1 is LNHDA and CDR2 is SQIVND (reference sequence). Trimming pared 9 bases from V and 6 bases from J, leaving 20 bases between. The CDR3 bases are TGTGCCAGCCCCTATCGGAGGGCCAGGGATGAAAAACTGTTTTTT. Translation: CASPYRRARDEKLFF.

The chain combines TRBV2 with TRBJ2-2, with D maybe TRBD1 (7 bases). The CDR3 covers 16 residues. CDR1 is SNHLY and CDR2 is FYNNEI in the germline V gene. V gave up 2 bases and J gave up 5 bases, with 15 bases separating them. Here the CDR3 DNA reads TGTGCCAGCAGTGAATCACCGGCGGGACAGACCGGGGAGCTGTTTTTT. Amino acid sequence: CASSESPAGQTGELFF.

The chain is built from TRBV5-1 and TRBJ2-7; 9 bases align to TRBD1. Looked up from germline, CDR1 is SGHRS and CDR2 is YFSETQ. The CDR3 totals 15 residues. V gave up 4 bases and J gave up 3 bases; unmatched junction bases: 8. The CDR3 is CASSLGQGHNYEQYF. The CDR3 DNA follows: TGCGCCAGCAGCCTGGGACAGGGTCATAACTACGAGCAGTACTTC.

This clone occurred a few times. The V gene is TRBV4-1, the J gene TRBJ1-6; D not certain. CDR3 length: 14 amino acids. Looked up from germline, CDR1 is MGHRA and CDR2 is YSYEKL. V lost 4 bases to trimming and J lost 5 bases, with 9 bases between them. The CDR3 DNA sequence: TGCGCCAGCAGCCTAGGACTGAATAATTCACCCCTCCACTTT. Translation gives CASSLGLNNSPLHF.

CDR3 sequence: CASSEASGSNQPQHF. In DNA form, the CDR3 reads TGTGCCAGCAGCGAGGCTAGCGGAAGCAATCAGCCCCAGCATTTT. V and J are TRBV25-1 and TRBJ1-5; the D is unclear. Trimming took off 6 bases at V and 1 base at J, with 13 bases between the two ends. Germline V lookup: CDR1 MGHDK, CDR2 SYGVNS. The length of the CDR3 is 15 residues.

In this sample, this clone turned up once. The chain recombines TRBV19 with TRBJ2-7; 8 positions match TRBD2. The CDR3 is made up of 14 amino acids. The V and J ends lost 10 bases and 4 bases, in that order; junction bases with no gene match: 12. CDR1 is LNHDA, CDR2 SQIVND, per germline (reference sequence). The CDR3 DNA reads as TGTGCCATCCGACTAGCGCCCTCCCCTTACGAGCAGTACTTC. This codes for CAIRLAPSPYEQYF.

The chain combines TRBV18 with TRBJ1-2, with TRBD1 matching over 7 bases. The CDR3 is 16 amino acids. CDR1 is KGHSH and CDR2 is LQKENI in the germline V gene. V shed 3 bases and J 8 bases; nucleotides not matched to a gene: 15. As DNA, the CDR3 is TGTGCCAGCTCACCCCCTACCGGGACAGCTGTTAACGGCTACACCTTC. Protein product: CASSPPTGTAVNGYTF.

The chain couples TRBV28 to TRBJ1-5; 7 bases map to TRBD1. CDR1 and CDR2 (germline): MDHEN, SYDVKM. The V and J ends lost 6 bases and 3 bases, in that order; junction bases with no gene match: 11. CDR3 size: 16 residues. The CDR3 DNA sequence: TGTGCCAGCAGGCCTCTAGGGGACAGCTACAATCAGCCCCAGCATTTT. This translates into CASRPLGDSYNQPQHF.

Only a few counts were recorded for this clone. The CDR3, as DNA: TGTGCCAGCAGCGCTAGCGGGGCGCCCAACAATGAGCAGTTCTTC. Translation: CASSASGAPNNEQFF. The rearrangement uses TRBV7-2 and TRBJ2-1, with 9 bases matching TRBD2. This CDR3 has 15 amino acids. From germline, CDR1 is SGHTA and CDR2 FQGNSA. V gave up 5 bases and J gave up 5 bases; unmatched junction bases: 7. Full variable domain (remainder filled in from reference TRBV7-2 and TRBJ2-1): GAGVSQSPSNKVTEKGKDVELRCDPISGHTALYWYRQSLGQGLEFLIYFQGNSAPDKSGLPSDRFSAERTGGSVSTLTIQRTQQEDSAVYLCASSASGAPNNEQFFGPGTRLTVL.

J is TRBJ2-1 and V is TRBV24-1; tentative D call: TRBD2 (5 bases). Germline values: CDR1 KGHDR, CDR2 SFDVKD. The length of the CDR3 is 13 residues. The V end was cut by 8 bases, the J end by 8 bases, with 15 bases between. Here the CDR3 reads CATNRAGGDEQFF. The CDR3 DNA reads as TGTGCCACCAACCGGGCCGGAGGCGATGAGCAGTTCTTC.

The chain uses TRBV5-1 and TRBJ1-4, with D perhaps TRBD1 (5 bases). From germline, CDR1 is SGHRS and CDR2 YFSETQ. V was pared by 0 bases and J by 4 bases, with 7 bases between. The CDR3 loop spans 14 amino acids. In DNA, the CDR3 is TGCGCCAGCAGCTTGGGACAGTTTAATGAAAAACTGTTTTTT. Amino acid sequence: CASSLGQFNEKLFF.

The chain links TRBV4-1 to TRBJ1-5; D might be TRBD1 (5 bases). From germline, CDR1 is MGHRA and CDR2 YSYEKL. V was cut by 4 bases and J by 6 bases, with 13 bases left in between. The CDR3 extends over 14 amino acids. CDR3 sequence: CASSPGGTGQPQHF. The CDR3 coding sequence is TGCGCCAGCAGCCCGGGCGGGACGGGTCAGCCCCAGCATTTT.

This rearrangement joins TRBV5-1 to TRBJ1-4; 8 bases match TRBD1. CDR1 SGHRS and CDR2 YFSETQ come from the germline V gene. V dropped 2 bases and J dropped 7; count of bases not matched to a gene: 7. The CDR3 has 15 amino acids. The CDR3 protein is CASSLVPGGVEKLFF. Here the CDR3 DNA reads TGCGCCAGCAGCTTAGTGCCAGGGGGCGTTGAAAAACTGTTTTTT.

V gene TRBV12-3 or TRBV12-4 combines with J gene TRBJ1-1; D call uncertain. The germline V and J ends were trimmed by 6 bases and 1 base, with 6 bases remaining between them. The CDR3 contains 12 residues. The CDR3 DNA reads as TGTGCCAGCAGCCCCTCGAACACTGAAGCTTTCTTT. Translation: CASSPSNTEAFF.

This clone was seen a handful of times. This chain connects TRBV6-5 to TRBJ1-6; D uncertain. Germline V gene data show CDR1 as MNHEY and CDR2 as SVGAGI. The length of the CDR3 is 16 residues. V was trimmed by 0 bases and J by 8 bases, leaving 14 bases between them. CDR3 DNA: TGTGCCAGCAGTTACTCGTTCTCCAGGCCGGATTCACCCCTCCACTTT. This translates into CASSYSFSRPDSPLHF.

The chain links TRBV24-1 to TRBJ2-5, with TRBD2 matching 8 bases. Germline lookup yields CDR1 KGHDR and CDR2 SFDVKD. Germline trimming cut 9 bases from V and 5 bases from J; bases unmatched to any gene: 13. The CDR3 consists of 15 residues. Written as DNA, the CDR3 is TGTGCCACCGGGGCGGGGGGAAAGTCCTGGGAGACCCAGTACTTC. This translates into CATGAGGKSWETQYF.

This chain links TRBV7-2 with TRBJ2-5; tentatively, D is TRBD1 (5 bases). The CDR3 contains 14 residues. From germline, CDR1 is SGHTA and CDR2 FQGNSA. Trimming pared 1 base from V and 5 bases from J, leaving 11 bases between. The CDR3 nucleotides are TGTGCCAGCAGCTTAGAGGGGTTAACGGAGACCCAGTACTTC. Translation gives CASSLEGLTETQYF. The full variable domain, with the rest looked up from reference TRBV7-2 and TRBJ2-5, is GAGVSQSPSNKVTEKGKDVELRCDPISGHTALYWYRQSLGQGLEFLIYFQGNSAPDKSGLPSDRFSAERTGGSVSTLTIQRTQQEDSAVYLCASSLEGLTETQYFGPGTRLLVL.

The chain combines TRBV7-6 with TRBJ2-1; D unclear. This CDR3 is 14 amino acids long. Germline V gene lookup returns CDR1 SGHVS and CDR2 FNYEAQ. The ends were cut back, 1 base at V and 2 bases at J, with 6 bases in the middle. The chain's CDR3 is CASSLDPTYNEQFF. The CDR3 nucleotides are TGTGCCAGCAGCTTAGATCCTACCTACAATGAGCAGTTCTTC.

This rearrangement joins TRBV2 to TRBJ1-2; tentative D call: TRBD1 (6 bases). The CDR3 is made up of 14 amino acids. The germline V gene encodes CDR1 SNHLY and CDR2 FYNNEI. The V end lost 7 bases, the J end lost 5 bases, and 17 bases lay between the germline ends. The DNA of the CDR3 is TGTGCCAGCAAGGGCCGGGACATACAATATGGCTACACCTTC. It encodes CASKGRDIQYGYTF.